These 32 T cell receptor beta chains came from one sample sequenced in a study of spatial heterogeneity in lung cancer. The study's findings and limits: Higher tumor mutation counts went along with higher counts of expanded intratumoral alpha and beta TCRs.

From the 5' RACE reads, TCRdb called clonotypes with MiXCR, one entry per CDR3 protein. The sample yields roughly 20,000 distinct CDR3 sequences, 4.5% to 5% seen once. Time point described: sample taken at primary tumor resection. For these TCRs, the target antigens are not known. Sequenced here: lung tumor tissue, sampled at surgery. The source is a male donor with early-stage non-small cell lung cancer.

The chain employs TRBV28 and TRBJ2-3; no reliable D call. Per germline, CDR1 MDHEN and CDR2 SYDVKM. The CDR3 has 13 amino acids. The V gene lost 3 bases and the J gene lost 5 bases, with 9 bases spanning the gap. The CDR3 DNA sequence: TGTGCCAGCAGTTTTTATAGTCGAGATACGCAGTATTTT. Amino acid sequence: CASSFYSRDTQYF.

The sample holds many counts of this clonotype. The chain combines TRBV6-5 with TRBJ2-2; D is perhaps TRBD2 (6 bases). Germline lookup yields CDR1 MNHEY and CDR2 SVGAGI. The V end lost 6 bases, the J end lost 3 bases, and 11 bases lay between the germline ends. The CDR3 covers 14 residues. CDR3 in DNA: TGTGCCAGCAGGTCGGACTACTACACCGGGGAGCTGTTTTTT. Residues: CASRSDYYTGELFF.

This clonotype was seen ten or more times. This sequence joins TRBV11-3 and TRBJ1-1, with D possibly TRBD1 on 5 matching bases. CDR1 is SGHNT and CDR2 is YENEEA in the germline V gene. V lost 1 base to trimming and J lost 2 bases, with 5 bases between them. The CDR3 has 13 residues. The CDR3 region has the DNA TGTGCCAGCAGCTTAGGGGGCAACACTGAAGCTTTCTTT. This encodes CASSLGGNTEAFF.

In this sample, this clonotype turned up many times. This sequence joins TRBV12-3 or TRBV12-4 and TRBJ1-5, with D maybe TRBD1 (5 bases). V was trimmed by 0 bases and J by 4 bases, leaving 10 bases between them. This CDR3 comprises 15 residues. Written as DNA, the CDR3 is TGTGCCAGCAGTTTAGCGCGAGGACAAAATCAGCCCCAGCATTTT. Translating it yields CASSLARGQNQPQHF.

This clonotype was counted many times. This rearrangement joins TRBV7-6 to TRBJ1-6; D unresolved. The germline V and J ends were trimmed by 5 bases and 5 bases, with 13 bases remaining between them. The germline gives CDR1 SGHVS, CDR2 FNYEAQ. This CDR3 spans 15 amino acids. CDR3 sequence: CASSPRTGNNSPLHF. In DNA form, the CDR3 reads TGTGCCAGCAGCCCCCGGACGGGAAATAATTCACCCCTCCACTTT.

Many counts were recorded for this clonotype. CDR3 bases: TGTGCCAGCAGCTCACAGGGGCTTTACACCGGGGAGCTGTTTTTT. Translating it yields CASSSQGLYTGELFF. The chain combines TRBV5-4 with TRBJ2-2; 7 positions agree with TRBD1. CDR3 length: 15 residues. Losses at the gene ends were 3 bases for V and 3 bases for J; bases not matched to a gene: 5. Germline V gene lookup returns CDR1 SGHNT and CDR2 YYREEE (reference sequence).

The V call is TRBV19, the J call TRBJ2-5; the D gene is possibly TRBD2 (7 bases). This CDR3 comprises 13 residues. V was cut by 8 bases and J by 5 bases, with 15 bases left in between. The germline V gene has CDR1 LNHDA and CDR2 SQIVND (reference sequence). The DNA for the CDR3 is TGTGCCAGTCGGGGGGCTACCCGGGAGACCCAGTACTTC. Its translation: CASRGATRETQYF.

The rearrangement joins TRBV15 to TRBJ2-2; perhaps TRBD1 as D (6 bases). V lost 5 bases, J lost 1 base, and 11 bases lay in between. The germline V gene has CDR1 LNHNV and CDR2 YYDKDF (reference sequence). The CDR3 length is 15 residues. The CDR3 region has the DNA TGTGCCACCAGCCTATTACAGGGGAACACCGGGGAGCTGTTTTTT. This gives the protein CATSLLQGNTGELFF.

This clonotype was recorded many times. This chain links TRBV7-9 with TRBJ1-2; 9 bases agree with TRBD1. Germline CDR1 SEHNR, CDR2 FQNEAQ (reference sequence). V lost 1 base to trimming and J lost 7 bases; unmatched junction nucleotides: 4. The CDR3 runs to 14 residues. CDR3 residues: CASSLGGTGSGYTF. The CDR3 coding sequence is TGTGCCAGCAGCTTAGGAGGGACAGGGTCTGGCTACACCTTC. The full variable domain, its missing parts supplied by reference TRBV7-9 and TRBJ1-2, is DTGVSQNPRHKITKRGQNVTFRCDPISEHNRLYWYRQTLGQGPEFLTYFQNEAQLEKSRLLSDRFSAERPKGSFSTLEIQRTEQGDSAMYLCASSLGGTGSGYTFGSGTRLTVV.

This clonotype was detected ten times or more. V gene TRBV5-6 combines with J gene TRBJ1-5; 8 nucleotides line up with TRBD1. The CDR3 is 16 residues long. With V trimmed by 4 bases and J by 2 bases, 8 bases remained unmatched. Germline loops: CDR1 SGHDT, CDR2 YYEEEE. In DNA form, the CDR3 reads TGTGCCAGCAGCGAAGACAGGGGAAGCGGCAATCAGCCCCAGCATTTT. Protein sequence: CASSEDRGSGNQPQHF.

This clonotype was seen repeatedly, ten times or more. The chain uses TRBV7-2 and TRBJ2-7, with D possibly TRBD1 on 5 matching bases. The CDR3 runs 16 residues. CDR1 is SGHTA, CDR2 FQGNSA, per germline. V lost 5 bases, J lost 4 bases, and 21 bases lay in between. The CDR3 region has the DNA TGTGCCAGCAGCGCAGACGTACGCAGGGTGGTATACGAGCAGTACTTC. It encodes CASSADVRRVVYEQYF.

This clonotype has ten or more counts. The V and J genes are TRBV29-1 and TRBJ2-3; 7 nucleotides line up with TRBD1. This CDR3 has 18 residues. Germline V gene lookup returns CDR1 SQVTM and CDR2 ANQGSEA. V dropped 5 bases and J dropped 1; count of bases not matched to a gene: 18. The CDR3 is CSVTPRDSIVRGTDTQYF. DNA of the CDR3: TGCAGCGTTACCCCCCGGGACAGCATAGTCAGGGGCACAGATACGCAGTATTTT.

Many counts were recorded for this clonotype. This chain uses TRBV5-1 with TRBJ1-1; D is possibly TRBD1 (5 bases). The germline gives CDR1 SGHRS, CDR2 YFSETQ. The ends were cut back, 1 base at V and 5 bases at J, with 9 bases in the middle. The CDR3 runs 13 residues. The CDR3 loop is CASSLIGETEAFF. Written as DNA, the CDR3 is TGCGCCAGCAGCTTGATAGGGGAGACTGAAGCTTTCTTT.

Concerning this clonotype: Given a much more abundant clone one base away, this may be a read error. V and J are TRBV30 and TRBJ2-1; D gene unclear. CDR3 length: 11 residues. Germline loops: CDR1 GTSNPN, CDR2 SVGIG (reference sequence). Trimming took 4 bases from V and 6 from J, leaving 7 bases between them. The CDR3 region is CAWTLRNEQFF. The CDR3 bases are TGTGCCTGGACGCTGCGCAATGAGCAGTTCTTC.

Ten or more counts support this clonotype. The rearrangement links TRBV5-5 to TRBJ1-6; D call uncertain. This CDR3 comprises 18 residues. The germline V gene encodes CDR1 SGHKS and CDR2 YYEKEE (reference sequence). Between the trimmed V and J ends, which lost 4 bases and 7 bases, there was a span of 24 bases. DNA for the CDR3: TGTGCCAGCAGCAATAATCAGATGGGGAGCACGGGGAATTCACCCCTCCACTTT. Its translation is CASSNNQMGSTGNSPLHF.

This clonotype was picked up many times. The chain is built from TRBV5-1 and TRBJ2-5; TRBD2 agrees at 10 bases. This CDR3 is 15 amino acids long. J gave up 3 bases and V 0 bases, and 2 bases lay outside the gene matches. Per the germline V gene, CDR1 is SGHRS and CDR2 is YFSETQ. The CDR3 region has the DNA TGCGCCAGCAGCTTGGGTCTAGCGGGAGAAGAGACCCAGTACTTC. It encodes CASSLGLAGEETQYF.

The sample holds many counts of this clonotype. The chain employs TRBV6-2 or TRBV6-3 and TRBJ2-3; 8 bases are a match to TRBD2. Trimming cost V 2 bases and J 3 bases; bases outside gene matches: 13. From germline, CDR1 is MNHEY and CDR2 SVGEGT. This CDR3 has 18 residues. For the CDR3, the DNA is TGTGCCAGCAGTTACCTAGCGGGCAAACCGGCAAATACAGATACGCAGTATTTT. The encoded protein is CASSYLAGKPANTDTQYF.

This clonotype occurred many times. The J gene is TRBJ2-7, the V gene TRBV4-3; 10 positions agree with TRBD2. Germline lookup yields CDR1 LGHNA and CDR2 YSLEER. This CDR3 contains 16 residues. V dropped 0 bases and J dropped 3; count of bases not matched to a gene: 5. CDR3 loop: CASSQDSSGRGYEQYF. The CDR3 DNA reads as TGCGCCAGCAGCCAAGATTCTAGCGGGAGAGGCTACGAGCAGTACTTC.

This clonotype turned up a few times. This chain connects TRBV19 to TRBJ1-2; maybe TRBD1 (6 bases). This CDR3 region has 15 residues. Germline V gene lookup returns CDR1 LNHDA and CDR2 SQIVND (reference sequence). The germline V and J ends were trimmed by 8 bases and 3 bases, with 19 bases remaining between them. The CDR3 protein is CASLGTGQLYYGYTF. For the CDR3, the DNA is TGTGCCAGTCTTGGTACGGGACAACTCTACTATGGCTACACCTTC.

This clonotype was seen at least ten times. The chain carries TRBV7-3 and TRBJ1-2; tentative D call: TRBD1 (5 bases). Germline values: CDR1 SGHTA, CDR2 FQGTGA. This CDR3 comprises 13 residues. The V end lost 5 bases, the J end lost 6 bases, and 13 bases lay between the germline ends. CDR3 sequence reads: CASSPTREDGYTF. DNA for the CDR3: TGTGCCAGCAGCCCGACCAGGGAGGATGGCTACACCTTC. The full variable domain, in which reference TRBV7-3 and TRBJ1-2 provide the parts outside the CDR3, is GAGVSQTPSNKVTEKGKYVELRCDPISGHTALYWYRQSLGQGPEFLIYFQGTGAADDSGLPNDRFFAVRPEGSVSTLKIQRTERGDSAVYLCASSPTREDGYTFGSGTRLTVV.

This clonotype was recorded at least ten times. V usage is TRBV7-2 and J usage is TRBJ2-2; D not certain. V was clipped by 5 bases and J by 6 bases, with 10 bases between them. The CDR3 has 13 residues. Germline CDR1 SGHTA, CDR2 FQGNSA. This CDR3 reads CASSPWTAGELFF. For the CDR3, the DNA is TGTGCCAGCAGCCCATGGACCGCCGGGGAGCTGTTTTTT.

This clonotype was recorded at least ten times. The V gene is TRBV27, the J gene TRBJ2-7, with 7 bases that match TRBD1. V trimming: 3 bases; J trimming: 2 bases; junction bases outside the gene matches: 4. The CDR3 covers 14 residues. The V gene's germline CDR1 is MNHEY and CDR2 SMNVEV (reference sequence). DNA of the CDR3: TGTGCCAGCAGTTTGGACAGGAATACCTACGAGCAGTACTTC. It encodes CASSLDRNTYEQYF.

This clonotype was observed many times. The CDR3 is CASLTGINTGELFF. As DNA, the CDR3 is TGTGCCAGCCTGACAGGGATAAACACCGGGGAGCTGTTTTTT. The V and J genes are TRBV2 and TRBJ2-2; 7 bases match TRBD1. CDR1 SNHLY and CDR2 FYNNEI come from the germline V gene. This CDR3 spans 14 amino acids. Trimming at V came to 8 bases and at J to 2 bases, leaving 5 bases not matched to a gene.

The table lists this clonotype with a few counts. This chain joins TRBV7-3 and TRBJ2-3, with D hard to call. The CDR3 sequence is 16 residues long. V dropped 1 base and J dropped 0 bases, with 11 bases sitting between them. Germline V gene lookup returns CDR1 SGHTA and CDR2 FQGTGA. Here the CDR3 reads CASSLKADPSTDTQYF. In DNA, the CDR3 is TGTGCCAGCAGCTTAAAGGCAGACCCTAGCACAGATACGCAGTATTTT.

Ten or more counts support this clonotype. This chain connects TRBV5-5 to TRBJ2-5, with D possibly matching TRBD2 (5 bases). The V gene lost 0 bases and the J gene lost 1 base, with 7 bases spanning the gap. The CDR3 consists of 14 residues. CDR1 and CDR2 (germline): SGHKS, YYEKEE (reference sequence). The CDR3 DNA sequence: TGTGCCAGCAGCTTGGGGCGGGTCCAAGAGACCCAGTACTTC. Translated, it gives CASSLGRVQETQYF. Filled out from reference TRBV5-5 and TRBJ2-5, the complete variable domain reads DAGVTQSPTHLIKTRGQQVTLRCSPISGHKSVSWYQQVLGQGPQFIFQYYEKEERGRGNFPDRFSARQFPNYSSELNVNALLLGDSALYLCASSLGRVQETQYFGPGTRLLVL.

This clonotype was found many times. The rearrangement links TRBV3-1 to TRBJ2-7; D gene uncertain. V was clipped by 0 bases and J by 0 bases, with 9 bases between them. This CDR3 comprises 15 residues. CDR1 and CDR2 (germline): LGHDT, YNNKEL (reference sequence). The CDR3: CASSQEVSSSYEQYF. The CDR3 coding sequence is TGTGCCAGCAGCCAAGAAGTCTCCAGCTCCTACGAGCAGTACTTC.

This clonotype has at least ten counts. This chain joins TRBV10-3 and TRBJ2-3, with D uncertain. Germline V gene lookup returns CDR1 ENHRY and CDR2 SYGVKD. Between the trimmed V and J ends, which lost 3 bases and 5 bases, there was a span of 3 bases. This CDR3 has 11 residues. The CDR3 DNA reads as TGTGCCATCAGTGATGGAGATACGCAGTATTTT. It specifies CAISDGDTQYF.

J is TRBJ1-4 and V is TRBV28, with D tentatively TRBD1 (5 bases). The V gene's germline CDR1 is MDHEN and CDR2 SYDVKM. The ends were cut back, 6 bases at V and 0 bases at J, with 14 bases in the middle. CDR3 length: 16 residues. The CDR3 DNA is TGTGCCAGCAGGCCCCTGACAGATGCAACTAATGAAAAACTGTTTTTT. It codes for CASRPLTDATNEKLFF.

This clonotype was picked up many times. The CDR3 here is CASSVWSQGTDTQYF. The CDR3 DNA reads TGTGCCAGCAGTGTGTGGTCCCAGGGCACAGATACGCAGTATTTT. The chain employs TRBV2 and TRBJ2-3; D is ambiguous. CDR1 is SNHLY and CDR2 is FYNNEI in the germline V gene. V dropped 4 bases and J dropped 1 base, with 12 bases sitting between them. CDR3 length: 15 residues.

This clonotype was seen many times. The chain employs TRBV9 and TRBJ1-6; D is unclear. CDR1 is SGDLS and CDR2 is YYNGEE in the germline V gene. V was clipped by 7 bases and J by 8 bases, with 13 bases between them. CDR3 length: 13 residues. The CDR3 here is CASGYQEYSPLHF. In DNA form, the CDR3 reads TGTGCCAGCGGGTACCAGGAATATTCACCCCTCCACTTT.

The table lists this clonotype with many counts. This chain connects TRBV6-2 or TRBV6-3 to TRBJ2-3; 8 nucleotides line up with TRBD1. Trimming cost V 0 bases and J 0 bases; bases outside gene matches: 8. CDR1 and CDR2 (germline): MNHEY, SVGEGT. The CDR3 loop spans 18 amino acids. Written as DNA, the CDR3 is TGTGCCAGCAGTTACTCCCCTGGGACAGGTCGTAGCACAGATACGCAGTATTTT. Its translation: CASSYSPGTGRSTDTQYF.

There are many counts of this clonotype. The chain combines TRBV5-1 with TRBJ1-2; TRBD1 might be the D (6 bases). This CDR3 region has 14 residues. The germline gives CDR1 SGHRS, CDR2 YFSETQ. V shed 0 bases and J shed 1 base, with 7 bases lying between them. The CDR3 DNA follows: TGCGCCAGCAGCTTGGGACAGGTTAACTATGGCTACACCTTC. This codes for CASSLGQVNYGYTF.